One sample yielded the 30 T cell receptor beta chains listed below, sequenced in a study of tissue T cells after allogeneic stem cell transplantation. As for time point: mouse harvest day 14 after allogeneic transplant. Mouse grafts combined 10^7 T-cell-depleted bone marrow cells with 10^6 splenic CD5+ T cells. Data came from immunoSEQ multiplex PCR; TCRdb stores just in-frame clones and leaves some out. The table has approximately 9,000 clones, roughly 34% seen once. The sequenced sample was skin. The receptors derive from a female BALB/c mouse given C57BL/6 T cells with graft-versus-host disease after an allogeneic hematopoietic cell transplant.

As for this clone: The gene names given are mouse names. The CDR3 goes on 1 residue after the read ends, and that part is filled in from the germline J gene. This chain uses TRBV26 with TRBJ2-1; D gene uncertain. The germline V gene encodes CDR1 KGHPV and CDR2 FQNQEV (reference sequence). The CDR3 is made up of 13 amino acids. V was cut by 0 bases and J by 5 bases, with 5 bases left in between. The sequenced part of the CDR3 DNA is TGTGCCAGCAGTCTGTCGCAACATGCTGAGCAGTTC. It is translated as CASSLSQHAEQF. The full CDR3 sequence reads CASSLSQHAEQFF. Complete variable domain (other parts from reference TRBV26 and TRBJ2-1): NSKVIQTPRYLVKGQGQKAKMRCIPEKGHPVVFWYQQNKNNEFKFLINFQNQEVLQQIDMTEKRFSAECPSNSPCSLEIQSSEAGDSALYLCASSLSQHAEQFFGPGTRLTVL.

A remark on this clone: Gene and germline names: mouse. From the germline J gene comes the end of the CDR3, since the read stops 1 residue before it. This chain connects TRBV23 to TRBJ2-5. CDR1 is KGHTA and CDR2 is FQNQQP in the germline V gene. The CDR3 is 12 residues long. CDR3 protein: CSSNPGADTQYF. Partial CDR3 DNA: TGCTCCAGCAACCCGGGAGCGGACACCCAGTAC.

About this clone: Gene names denote mouse genes. From the germline J gene comes the end of the CDR3, since the read stops 1 residue before it. The J gene is TRBJ1-3, the V gene TRBV20, with 8 bases matching TRBD1. This CDR3 has 15 amino acids. The V and J ends lost 5 bases and 0 bases, in that order; junction bases with no gene match: 6. CDR1 and CDR2 (germline): GFQATS, STVNSAI. CDR3 DNA (partial): TGTGGTGCTGGAGGGACAGGAAATTCTGGAAATACGCTCTAT. It yields the protein CGAGGTGNSGNTLY. The CDR3 in full is CGAGGTGNSGNTLYF.

Notes on this clone: Genes and germline come from the mouse. The read ends 1 residue early relative to the CDR3; the germline J gene fills the gap. The genes are TRBV19 and TRBJ2-2; 7 bases fit TRBD1. The CDR3 sequence is 16 residues long. The V and J ends lost 4 bases and 4 bases, in that order; junction bases with no gene match: 10. Germline V CDR1 and CDR2: FNHDT, SITEND (reference sequence). CDR3 sequence: CASSPDRVFGTGQLYF. Partial CDR3 DNA: TGTGCCAGCAGTCCCGACAGGGTATTTGGCACCGGGCAGCTCTAC.

This clone was detected only a few times. The genes and germline here are from mouse. The CDR3 is cut off 1 residue early in the read; its end comes from the germline J gene. This chain uses TRBV26 with TRBJ1-3, with unresolved D. The CDR3 is 15 residues long. The ends were cut back, 2 bases at V and 0 bases at J, with 8 bases in the middle. Germline CDR1 KGHPV, CDR2 FQNQEV (reference sequence). This CDR3 is CASSLDKFSGNTLYF. The DNA read from the CDR3 is TGTGCCAGCAGTCTGGACAAATTTTCTGGAAATACGCTCTAT.

Points on this clone: Gene names are mouse gene names. The sequence runs out 1 residue before the end of the CDR3; the remainder is reconstructed from the germline J gene. The chain uses TRBV19 and TRBJ1-1, with a tentative D call TRBD1 (6 bases). This CDR3 spans 15 amino acids. V was pared by 1 base and J by 0 bases, with 10 bases between. CDR1 and CDR2 (germline): FNHDT, SITEND (reference sequence). CDR3 loop: CASSIRDNANTEVFF. The covered CDR3 bases are TGTGCCAGCAGTATACGGGACAATGCAAACACAGAAGTCTTC.

About this clone: Germline and genes here are mouse. The observed sequence ends 1 residue before the CDR3 terminus, with the missing tail filled in from the germline J gene. V is TRBV19 and J is TRBJ1-5; weak D call: TRBD1 (5 bases). The CDR3 runs 14 residues. V dropped 7 bases and J dropped 0 bases, with 11 bases sitting between them. Germline CDR1 is FNHDT and CDR2 is SITEND (reference sequence). Partial CDR3 DNA: TGTGCCAGCTGTCCCGGGACTAACAACCAGGCTCCGCTT. Translation: CASCPGTNNQAPL. The whole CDR3 region reads CASCPGTNNQAPLF.

In the case of this clone: Gene and germline names: mouse. The read falls 1 residue short of the CDR3 end, and the missing part is taken from the germline J gene. J is TRBJ1-1 and V is TRBV23. CDR1 and CDR2 from the germline V gene are KGHTA and FQNQQP. The CDR3 is 13 amino acids. The CDR3 DNA, read in part, is TGCTCCAGCAGTCAATTTCGGGTGCCAGAAGTCTTC. It encodes CSSSQFRVPEVF. The full-length CDR3 reads as CSSSQFRVPEVFF. The whole variable domain, filled in from reference TRBV23 and TRBJ1-1, reads DAAVTQKPRYLIKMKGQEAEMKCIPEKGHTAVFWYQQKQSKELKFLIYFQNQQPLDQIDMVKERFSAVCPSSSLCSLGIRTCEAEDSALYLCSSSQFRVPEVFFGKGTRLTVV.

Concerning this clone itself: At one of its ends the junction is not consistent with the germline gene, which may arise from a read error. The genes and germline here are from mouse. The read gets to within 1 residue of the CDR3 end, and the germline J gene fills in the rest. The chain is built from TRBV26 and TRBJ2-4; 9 bases match TRBD1. Germline CDR1 and CDR2: KGHPV and FQNQEV (reference sequence). This CDR3 spans 13 amino acids. The CDR3 DNA, read in part, is TGTGCCGGCAGTGGACAGGGGAGAGACACCTTGTAC. Translation: CAGSGQGRDTLY. The full CDR3 protein is CAGSGQGRDTLYF.

This clone has just a few counts. Germline and genes: mouse. The CDR3 end is not reached by the read, which stops 1 residue before it; the germline J gene fills it in. This chain links TRBV26 with TRBJ1-3; D perhaps matches TRBD1 (5 bases). With 6 bases removed from V and 4 bases from J, the gap between germline ends came to 13 bases. In germline, CDR1 is KGHPV, CDR2 FQNQEV (reference sequence). This CDR3 spans 14 amino acids. CDR3 DNA, as far as it was read: TGTGCCAGCAGCTCGACAGAGAGGGGAAATACGCTCTAT. Residues: CASSSTERGNTLY. The entire CDR3 is CASSSTERGNTLYF.

Concerning this clone: Mouse gene names apply. Read sequence stops 1 residue before the CDR3 end, and the germline J gene provides the missing end. The chain recombines TRBV16 with TRBJ2-1; 8 bases match TRBD1. Trimming cost V 1 base and J 1 base; bases outside gene matches: 0. Per germline, CDR1 SGHSA and CDR2 FRNQAP. CDR3 length equals 15 residues. The CDR3 loop reads CASSLGQGNYAEQFF. Partial CDR3 DNA: TGTGCAAGCAGCTTAGGACAGGGGAACTATGCTGAGCAGTTC. The whole variable domain, filled in from reference TRBV16 and TRBJ2-1, reads NAGVIQTPRHKVTGKGQEATLWCEPISGHSAVFWYRQTIVQGLEFLTYFRNQAPIDDSGMPKERFSAQMPNQSHSTLKIQSTQPQDSAVYLCASSLGQGNYAEQFFGPGTRLTVL.

This clone counts as medium-sized. Mouse names are used for the genes. Read data end 1 residue before the CDR3 end; the end is taken from the germline J gene. V is TRBV16 and J is TRBJ2-7, with D unresolved. With 8 bases removed from V and 0 bases from J, the gap between germline ends came to 5 bases. Looked up from germline, CDR1 is SGHSA and CDR2 is FRNQAP. The CDR3 sequence is 11 residues long. The DNA read from the CDR3 is TGTGCAAGCCAGAGCTCCTATGAACAGTAC. Translated, it gives CASQSSYEQY. The CDR3 in its entirety is CASQSSYEQYF. The full variable domain, with the rest looked up from reference TRBV16 and TRBJ2-7, is NAGVIQTPRHKVTGKGQEATLWCEPISGHSAVFWYRQTIVQGLEFLTYFRNQAPIDDSGMPKERFSAQMPNQSHSTLKIQSTQPQDSAVYLCASQSSYEQYFGPGTRLTVL.

With regard to this clone: Any gene name here is a mouse gene name. The read is 1 residue too short to cover the CDR3 end, so that end is filled in from the germline J gene. J is TRBJ2-7 and V is TRBV26, with 9 positions matching TRBD1. Germline V lookup: CDR1 KGHPV, CDR2 FQNQEV (reference sequence). The CDR3 totals 14 residues. V dropped 7 bases and J dropped 4; count of bases not matched to a gene: 8. CDR3 in amino acids: CASTSGTGLYEQYF. Incomplete CDR3 DNA: TGTGCCAGCACCTCCGGGACAGGGCTTTATGAACAGTAC. The whole variable domain, filled in from reference TRBV26 and TRBJ2-7, reads NSKVIQTPRYLVKGQGQKAKMRCIPEKGHPVVFWYQQNKNNEFKFLINFQNQEVLQQIDMTEKRFSAECPSNSPCSLEIQSSEAGDSALYLCASTSGTGLYEQYFGPGTRLTVL.

Points on this clone: The germline and genes are mouse ones. The read is 1 residue too short to cover the CDR3 end, so that end is filled in from the germline J gene. The chain combines TRBV26 with TRBJ1-1; TRBD1 might be the D (5 bases). The V gene lost 4 bases and the J gene lost 4 bases, with 10 bases spanning the gap. The germline gives CDR1 KGHPV, CDR2 FQNQEV (reference sequence). This CDR3 region has 13 residues. The DNA read from the CDR3 is TGTGCCAGCAGTCAGGCAGGGATCACAGAAGTCTTC. Its protein is CASSQAGITEVF. The entire CDR3 sequence reads CASSQAGITEVFF.

This clone showed up just a few times. The listed genes are named as in mouse. The read finishes 1 residue shy of the CDR3 end, and the germline J gene is used to complete it. The V call is TRBV13-2, the J call TRBJ2-5; tentatively, D is TRBD1 (5 bases). Germline V gives CDR1 NNHNN, CDR2 SYGAGS (reference sequence). Trimming stripped 2 bases from V and 0 bases from J, with 7 bases between. CDR3 length equals 14 residues. CDR3 bases read: TGTGCCAGCGGTGAGAGGGGAAACCAAGACACCCAGTAC. Encoded protein: CASGERGNQDTQY. The whole CDR3 is CASGERGNQDTQYF.

On this clone: Gene names are the mouse ones. The missing CDR3 end, 1 residue past where the read stops, is filled in from the germline J gene. The chain uses TRBV16 and TRBJ1-1; D ambiguous. There are 13 residues in the CDR3. The V end lost 0 bases, the J end lost 6 bases, and 8 bases lay between the germline ends. Germline CDR1 reads SGHSA; CDR2 reads FRNQAP. CDR3 region: CASSLERDAEVFF. The sequenced CDR3 bases are TGTGCAAGCAGCTTAGAGAGAGACGCAGAAGTCTTC.

Points on this clone: Mouse gene names and germline throughout. The read terminates 1 residue ahead of where the CDR3 ends, so the germline J gene completes it. The chain carries TRBV13-3 and TRBJ1-5; tentatively, D is TRBD1 (5 bases). CDR1 is NNHDY, CDR2 SYVADS, per germline. The CDR3 is 14 amino acids. Trimming left V 2 bases short and J 4 bases short, with 10 bases between. CDR3 region: CASSDREGNQAPLF. The CDR3 bases that were read are TGTGCCAGCAGTGACAGGGAGGGGAACCAGGCTCCGCTT.

This clone showed up just a few times. Gene labels here are mouse ones. The read comes to an end 1 residue before the CDR3 does, leaving the germline J gene to fill in the end. This sample also contains other DNA sequences that code for the same CDR3. The chain combines TRBV26 with TRBJ1-1, with 7 bases lining up with TRBD1. This CDR3 region has 14 residues. V was pared by 3 bases and J by 1 base, with 2 bases of the junction left unmatched. Per germline, CDR1 KGHPV and CDR2 FQNQEV (reference sequence). The part of the CDR3 DNA that was read is TGTGCCAGCAGTCTCCAGGGGGGGAACACAGAAGTCTTC. It yields the protein CASSLQGGNTEVF. The entire CDR3 sequence reads CASSLQGGNTEVFF.

Remarks on this clone: The genes and germline here are from mouse. Read sequence stops 1 residue before the CDR3 end, and the germline J gene provides the missing end. This chain connects TRBV26 to TRBJ2-1, with 8 bases that match TRBD1. CDR3 size: 15 residues. Germline V gene sequence: CDR1 KGHPV, CDR2 FQNQEV (reference sequence). J was trimmed by 3 bases and V by 3 bases; bases with no gene match: 4. The sequenced part of the CDR3 DNA is TGTGCCAGCAGTCTAGGGACAGGCCTCTATGCTGAGCAGTTC. This translates into CASSLGTGLYAEQF. The whole CDR3 protein reads CASSLGTGLYAEQFF.

This clone qualifies as medium-sized. Gene names and germline match the mouse. The CDR3 is cut off 1 residue early in the read; its end comes from the germline J gene. The rearrangement joins TRBV20 to TRBJ2-5; D gene ambiguous. The CDR3 spans 13 residues. Germline V lookup: CDR1 GFQATS, CDR2 STVNSAI. V lost 3 bases and J 0 bases, leaving 7 bases between the germline ends. The chain's CDR3 is CGASWFNQDTQYF. The CDR3 bases that were read are TGTGGTGCTAGCTGGTTTAACCAAGACACCCAGTAC.

This clone was found a few times. Each gene name is a mouse one. CDR3: CASSRQNSDYTF. The covered CDR3 bases are TGTGCCAGCAGCCGACAGAACTCCGACTACACC. The J gene is TRBJ1-2, the V gene TRBV26; weak D call: TRBD1 (5 bases). Sequencing ends 1 residue short of the CDR3 end; the germline J gene provides the rest. Per the germline V gene, CDR1 is KGHPV and CDR2 is FQNQEV (reference sequence). The CDR3 length is 12 residues. Between the trimmed V and J ends, which lost 6 bases and 2 bases, there was a span of 7 bases.

There are a few counts of this clone. Genes here carry mouse names. The CDR3 goes on 1 residue after the read ends, and that part is filled in from the germline J gene. Other nucleotide sequences from this sample produce the same CDR3. The J gene is TRBJ1-6, the V gene TRBV26; D unclear. TRBJ1-6 is an ORF for which the function is uncertain. CDR1 KGHPV and CDR2 FQNQEV come from the germline V gene (reference sequence). This CDR3 contains 14 residues. Deletions cut 2 bases from V and 0 bases from J, with 2 bases between. The CDR3 bases that were read are TGTGCCAGCAGTCTGAATTCCTATAATTCGCCCCTCTAC. Encoded protein: CASSLNSYNSPLY. The whole CDR3 protein is CASSLNSYNSPLYF.

With regard to this clone: Mouse names are used for the genes. The CDR3 end lies 1 residue beyond the end of the read and is filled in from the germline J gene. The gene calls are TRBV24 and TRBJ1-4; D not resolved. V lost 4 bases and J lost 0, with 9 bases in between. The CDR3 extends over 15 amino acids. Germline CDR1 is KGHTA and CDR2 is FRNEEI. The DNA read from the CDR3 is TGTGCCAGCAGTCCTCGACAATTTTCCAACGAAAGATTATTT. It yields the protein CASSPRQFSNERLF. The entire CDR3 reads CASSPRQFSNERLFF.

About this clone itself: Here the gene names and germline are mouse. The read ends 1 residue before the CDR3 terminus; that terminus is restored from the germline J gene. The chain employs TRBV26 and TRBJ2-7; no firm D call. Trimming took off 2 bases at V and 2 bases at J, with 1 base between the two ends. CDR1 is KGHPV and CDR2 is FQNQEV in the germline V gene (reference sequence). CDR3 length: 11 amino acids. The CDR3 reads CASSLPYEQYF. The sequenced part of the CDR3 DNA is TGTGCCAGCAGTCTGCCCTATGAACAGTAC.

There are a few counts of this clone. Gene names follow the mouse nomenclature. The read terminates 1 residue before the CDR3 end, so the remaining end is supplied by the germline J gene. The V call is TRBV19, the J call TRBJ2-1, with 8 bases matching TRBD2. This CDR3 spans 13 amino acids. The trim removed 6 bases at V and 4 bases at J, leaving 3 bases unmatched. In germline, CDR1 is FNHDT, CDR2 SITEND (reference sequence). The DNA read from the CDR3 is TGTGCCAGCACCCGGGACTGGTATGCTGAGCAGTTC. Its protein product is CASTRDWYAEQF. The complete CDR3 reads CASTRDWYAEQFF.

This clone is deemed medium-sized. Genes here carry mouse names. The read terminates 1 residue ahead of where the CDR3 ends, so the germline J gene completes it. The rearrangement uses TRBV26 and TRBJ2-2, with a possible D match to TRBD1 (6 bases). Trimming stripped 3 bases from V and 4 bases from J, with 9 bases between. Germline CDR1 KGHPV, CDR2 FQNQEV (reference sequence). The CDR3 extends over 14 amino acids. The covered CDR3 bases are TGTGCCAGCAGTCTTCAGGGGCGCACCGGGCAGCTCTAC. Residues: CASSLQGRTGQLY. The whole CDR3 protein is CASSLQGRTGQLYF.

This clone is medium-sized. Mouse gene names apply. The read stops 1 residue short of the end of the CDR3; the missing end is completed from the germline J gene. V usage is TRBV13-3 and J usage is TRBJ2-1, with 7 bases lining up with TRBD1. The CDR3 sequence is 13 residues long. Trimming took 4 bases from V and 5 from J; bases not matched to a gene: 3. Germline V CDR1 and CDR2: NNHDY, SYVADS. The sequenced part of the CDR3 DNA is TGTGCCAGCAGTTGGGACAGAGATGCTGAGCAGTTC. Its translation is CASSWDRDAEQF. The whole CDR3 region reads CASSWDRDAEQFF.

Of note for this clone: Genes and germline are mouse. The read stops 1 residue short of the end of the CDR3; the missing end is completed from the germline J gene. The V call is TRBV2, the J call TRBJ2-7; TRBD2 might be the D (6 bases). The V end lost 0 bases, the J end lost 0 bases, and 12 bases lay between the germline ends. Germline values: CDR1 LGHNA, CDR2 YSYQKL. The CDR3 spans 16 residues. This CDR3 is CASSQEGGGSSYEQYF. The CDR3 DNA, read in part, is TGTGCCAGCAGCCAAGAGGGTGGGGGAAGCTCCTATGAACAGTAC.

About this clone: Mouse germline and gene names are used. The sequence runs out 1 residue before the end of the CDR3; the remainder is reconstructed from the germline J gene. V usage is TRBV13-1 and J usage is TRBJ2-3; 10 nucleotides line up with TRBD2. This CDR3 is built from 15 residues. The V and J ends lost 2 bases and 2 bases, in that order; junction bases with no gene match: 2. CDR1 is NSHNY, CDR2 SYGAGN, per germline. The part of the CDR3 DNA that was read is TGTGCCAGCAGTGAGGGACTGGGGATTGCAGAAACGCTGTAT. Its protein is CASSEGLGIAETLY. The CDR3 in full is CASSEGLGIAETLYF.

In its sample, this clone was seen a few times. This sequence may be a read error, since a much larger clone differs from it by one base. The gene names here belong to mouse. The read is 1 residue too short to cover the CDR3 end, so that end is filled in from the germline J gene. The chain joins TRBV3 to TRBJ2-1; TRBD1 or TRBD2 may be the D gene (5 bases each). This CDR3 spans 13 amino acids. The germline V gene has CDR1 SNHLY and CDR2 FYNGKV (reference sequence). V was cut by 5 bases and J by 1 base, with 6 bases left in between. The sequenced part of the CDR3 DNA is TGTGCCAGCAGCCGGGACAACTATGCTGAGCAGTTC. Amino acid sequence: CASSRDNYAEQF. The CDR3 in full is CASSRDNYAEQFF. The full variable domain, with the rest looked up from reference TRBV3 and TRBJ2-1, is GPKVLQIPSHQIIDMGQMVTLNCDPVSNHLYFYWYKQILGQQMEFLVNFYNGKVMEKSKLFKDQFSVERPDGSYFTLKIQPTALEDSAVYFCASSRDNYAEQFFGPGTRLTVL.